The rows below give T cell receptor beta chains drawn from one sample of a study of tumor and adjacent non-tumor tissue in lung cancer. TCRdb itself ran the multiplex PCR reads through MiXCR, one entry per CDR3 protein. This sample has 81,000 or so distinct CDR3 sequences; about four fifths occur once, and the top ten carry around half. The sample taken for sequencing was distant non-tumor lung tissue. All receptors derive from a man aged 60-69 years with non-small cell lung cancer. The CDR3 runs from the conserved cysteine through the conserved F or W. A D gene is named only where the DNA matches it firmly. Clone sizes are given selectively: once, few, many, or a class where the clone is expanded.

CDR3 DNA: TGTGCCATCAGTAACGGACTAGCGGGAGAGCCGCAGGCCTACGAGCAGTACTTC
CDR3 protein: CAISNGLAGEPQAYEQYF
clone size: .
J gene: TRBJ2-7
V gene: TRBV10-3
D gene: TRBD2

CDR3 DNA: TGTGCTAGCAGTGCGGACGCGGGAGCCTACAATGAGCAAATCTTC
CDR3 protein: CASSADAGAYNEQIF
clone size: .
J gene: TRBJ2-1
V gene: TRBV6-1
D gene: TRBD2

CDR3 DNA: TGTGCCAGCAGTGCCCTAGACTCGAACACCGGGGAGCTGTTATTT
CDR3 protein: CASSALDSNTGELLF
clone size: once
J gene: TRBJ2-2
V gene: TRBV28
D gene: .

CDR3 DNA: TGTGCCAGAAGTTTTAAGGGGGCAGATACGCAGTATTTT
CDR3 protein: CARSFKGADTQYF
clone size: .
J gene: TRBJ2-3
V gene: TRBV11-3
D gene: .

CDR3 DNA: TGTGCCAGCAGAGAGATGGCTGAATATAATTCACCTCTCCACTTT
CDR3 protein: CASREMAEYNSPLHF
clone size: .
J gene: TRBJ1-6
V gene: TRBV11-2
D gene: .

CDR3 DNA: TGTGACAGCAGCCAAGTCGGACAACTTGAGAACGCTGGAGCTTTCTTT
CDR3 protein: CDSSQVGQLENAGAFF
clone size: .
J gene: TRBJ1-1
V gene: TRBV4-2
D gene: .

CDR3 DNA: TGCAGTACTAAGCGAACTAGCGACACAGATACGCAGTATTTT
CDR3 protein: CSTKRTSDTDTQYF
clone size: .
J gene: TRBJ2-3
V gene: TRBV20-1
D gene: TRBD2

CDR3 DNA: TGTGCCAGCAGCTCGCCCGGGAGAAATGAGTGGGACACAGATACGCAGTATTTT
CDR3 protein: CASSSPGRNEWDTDTQYF
clone size: .
J gene: TRBJ2-3
V gene: TRBV11-2
D gene: .

CDR3 DNA: TGCAGCGTTGGGCAGGAGACCCACGAGCAGTACTTC
CDR3 protein: CSVGQETHEQYF
clone size: .
J gene: TRBJ2-7
V gene: TRBV29-1
D gene: .

CDR3 DNA: TGTGCCTGCAGTGCCCGGTGGGCGCAGGTTGGGATCATTGAAGCTTTCTTT
CDR3 protein: CACSARWAQVGIIEAFF
clone size: .
J gene: TRBJ1-1
V gene: TRBV6-1
D gene: .

CDR3 DNA: TGTGCCAGCACCCCTGGACAACAGGGGGCGAATGGCTACACCTTC
CDR3 protein: CASTPGQQGANGYTF
clone size: .
J gene: TRBJ1-2
V gene: TRBV5-4
D gene: TRBD1

CDR3 DNA: TGTGCCAGCAGCCCACAAAGGGGAACCACGAACATAGGGGAGCTGTTTTTT
CDR3 protein: CASSPQRGTTNIGELFF
clone size: .
J gene: TRBJ2-2
V gene: TRBV5-6
D gene: .

CDR3 DNA: TGTGCCAGTAGCCCCGTGACTAGTCTAAGGAATGAGCAGTTCTTC
CDR3 protein: CASSPVTSLRNEQFF
clone size: .
J gene: TRBJ2-1
V gene: TRBV11-2
D gene: .

CDR3 DNA: TGCAGTGTTTGGGACTCTTTAAATGAAAAACTGTGTTTT
CDR3 protein: CSVWDSLNEKLCF
clone size: .
J gene: TRBJ1-4
V gene: TRBV20-1
D gene: .

CDR3 DNA: TGTGCCAGCAGCTCCCGGGGAGCGAGAGAATACAGAGCCGGGGAGCTATTTTTT
CDR3 protein: CASSSRGAREYRAGELFF
clone size: .
J gene: TRBJ2-2
V gene: TRBV11-3
D gene: .

CDR3 DNA: TGTACCAGAGGAAGAGGGGGGTACACAGATACGCAGTATTTT
CDR3 protein: CTRGRGGYTDTQYF
clone size: .
J gene: TRBJ2-3
V gene: TRBV5-4
D gene: .

CDR3 DNA: TGTGCCACCAGAAATGACGGACAGGGCCTACGGCCCCAGTATTTT
CDR3 protein: CATRNDGQGLRPQYF
clone size: .
J gene: TRBJ2-3
V gene: TRBV15
D gene: TRBD1

CDR3 DNA: TGTGCCAGCAGCTTGGATTGTCAGCGGCAAACGAACACCGGGGAGTTGTTTTTT
CDR3 protein: CASSLDCQRQTNTGELFF
clone size: once
J gene: TRBJ2-2
V gene: TRBV5-4
D gene: .

CDR3 DNA: TGTGAAAGCAGCTTAGTCGAGAGGGGCACTGAAGCTTTCTTC
CDR3 protein: CESSLVERGTEAFF
clone size: .
J gene: TRBJ1-1
V gene: TRBV11-2
D gene: .

CDR3 DNA: TGTGCCAGCTGCTTTTTCCTAGCGGTGGTAGATACGCAGTTTTTT
CDR3 protein: CASCFFLAVVDTQFF
clone size: .
J gene: TRBJ2-3
V gene: TRBV11-2
D gene: TRBD2

CDR3 DNA: TGCAGTACTATCGGGACTAGCGGGACCTACACCAACAACGAGCAGTTCTTT
CDR3 protein: CSTIGTSGTYTNNEQFF
clone size: .
J gene: TRBJ2-1
V gene: TRBV20-1
D gene: TRBD2

CDR3 DNA: TGCAGTGCTAGAGATCCCGGGAACAATCAGCCCCAGCATTTT
CDR3 protein: CSARDPGNNQPQHF
clone size: many
J gene: TRBJ1-5
V gene: TRBV20-1
D gene: .

CDR3 DNA: TGCAGCGTTGGGACCGGCAAGAATGAAAAATTGTTTTTT
CDR3 protein: CSVGTGKNEKLFF
clone size: few
J gene: TRBJ1-4
V gene: TRBV29-1
D gene: .

CDR3 DNA: TGTGCCAGCATTTACAATCACAACAATCAGCCCAAGCATTTT
CDR3 protein: CASIYNHNNQPKHF
clone size: .
J gene: TRBJ1-5
V gene: TRBV6-6
D gene: .

CDR3 DNA: TGTGACAGCAGCCAGGGATGGCAAACAACTAAAGCTTTCTTT
CDR3 protein: CDSSQGWQTTKAFF
clone size: .
J gene: TRBJ1-1
V gene: TRBV4-2
D gene: .

CDR3 DNA: TGTACCATCAGTTTACCCGGACAGGGTGGGGTGGCCTATGGCTACACCTTC
CDR3 protein: CTISLPGQGGVAYGYTF
clone size: once
J gene: TRBJ1-2
V gene: TRBV28
D gene: TRBD1

CDR3 DNA: TGTGCCAGCAGTCCGGGGCAGGGTAATGAAAAACTGTTTTTT
CDR3 protein: CASSPGQGNEKLFF
clone size: many
J gene: TRBJ1-4
V gene: TRBV12-3/TRBV12-4
D gene: .